Listed below are T cell receptor beta chains from one sample, sequenced in a study. TCRdb redid the calling of the RT-PCR reads with MiXCR, one entry per CDR3 protein. The sample lists hundreds of thousands of distinct CDR3 sequences; approximately 14% were seen once. The sequencing input was memory CD4+ T cells from blood. All receptors derive from a female donor in good health, serving as a healthy control. Each CDR3 is given with its conserved first and last residue. Each record gives: clone size, J gene, D gene, V gene, CDR3 DNA, CDR3 protein. A D gene is named only where the DNA matches it firmly. Some rows mark clone size as missing; the rest say once, few, many or name a class of expanded clone.

few TRBJ2-2 - TRBV20-1 TGCAGTGCTAGAGATGCAAGCGGAGCCCAGACCGGGGAGCTGTTTTTT CSARDASGAQTGELFF
many TRBJ2-3 - TRBV4-3 TGCGCCAGCTTCCCACAGGATGTAACAGATACGCAGTATTTT CASFPQDVTDTQYF
few TRBJ1-2 - TRBV3-1 TGTGCCAGCAGCCAAGGGAGAGGGGAGAGAGAAGGCTACACCTTC CASSQGRGEREGYTF
few TRBJ2-5 - TRBV11-3 TGTGCCAGCAGCTTAAGGAGGGGCGTCGGAGAGACCCAGTACTTC CASSLRRGVGETQYF
many TRBJ2-1 - TRBV10-3 TGTGCCATCAGCGCCGGATCGTCGCAACACGCCGGGACCTACAATGAGCAGTTCTTC CAISAGSSQHAGTYNEQFF
few TRBJ1-4 TRBD1 TRBV9 TGTGCCAGCAGCTCAAACCCGGGACAGTCAGCGAAACTGTTTTTT CASSSNPGQSAKLFF
- TRBJ1-4 TRBD1 TRBV11-2 TGTGCCAGCAGCCCAACAGGGGGCTGGGAAAAACTGTTTTTT CASSPTGGWEKLFF
few TRBJ2-5 TRBD2 TRBV19 TGTGCCAGTAGTAACTCGCGGGAGGAGGTAGAGACCCAGTACTTC CASSNSREEVETQYF
many TRBJ2-1 - TRBV6-5 TGTGCCAGCAGCCGACCCGGGAGTCGAGATGAGCAGTTCTTC CASSRPGSRDEQFF
many TRBJ1-2 TRBD1 TRBV7-2 TGTGCCAGCAGCCCTACAGGGGGCATCTATGGCTACACCTTC CASSPTGGIYGYTF
- TRBJ2-6 - TRBV5-5 TGTGCCAGCAGCTTGCGATTCGAGAACAGCCCAACCTCTGGGGCCAACGTCCTGACTTTC CASSLRFENSPTSGANVLTF
many TRBJ2-5 TRBD2 TRBV29-1 TGCAGCGCCGATCGACTAGCGGGGGGTCAAGAGACCCAGTACTTC CSADRLAGGQETQYF
many TRBJ1-1 - TRBV4-1 TGCGCCAGCAGCCAAGACCGGGAGACTGAAGCTTTCTTT CASSQDRETEAFF
few TRBJ2-3 - TRBV7-2 TGTGCCAGCAGTTTGACTGGGTCTAGCACAGATACGCAGTATTTT CASSLTGSSTDTQYF
many TRBJ1-1 - TRBV12-3/TRBV12-4 TGTGCCAGCAGTCCCACCGGGGTCACTGAAGCTTTCTTT CASSPTGVTEAFF
- TRBJ1-4 TRBD1 TRBV20-1 TGCAGTGCTAGGGACAGGAGGGGGCCCGAAAAACTGTTTTTT CSARDRRGPEKLFF
few TRBJ2-7 - TRBV15 TGTGCCACCAGCAGAGGAGGTTTAACCGATACCTACGAGCAGTACTTC CATSRGGLTDTYEQYF
many TRBJ1-3 - TRBV7-2 TGTGCCAGCAGCATGGAGGGTTTTCGTAACACCATATATTTT CASSMEGFRNTIYF
many TRBJ2-2 - TRBV6-5 TGTGCCAGCAGATCGTACACCGGGGAGCTGTTTTTT CASRSYTGELFF
many TRBJ2-1 - TRBV15 TGTGCCACCAGCAGAGGGAAAACCTACAATGAGCAGTTCTTC CATSRGKTYNEQFF
- TRBJ1-3 - TRBV9 TGTGCCAGCAGCCTCCCTAAAGGGCCCGGAAACACCATATATTTT CASSLPKGPGNTIYF
few TRBJ2-7 - TRBV20-1 TGCAGTGCTGCGGCGTGGGTCCTCTCCTACGAGCAGTACTTC CSAAAWVLSYEQYF
few TRBJ2-1 - TRBV6-2/TRBV6-3 TGTGCCAGCTCCTTTACACAGCTTGCTGAGCAGTTCTTC CASSFTQLAEQFF
- TRBJ2-1 TRBD2 TRBV5-1 TGCGCCAGCAGCTTAGGAGCGGGAGGACGAAACAATAAGCAGTTCTTC CASSLGAGGRNNKQFF
- TRBJ1-5 - TRBV7-2 TGTGCCAGCAGCTTAGGGGTTCCGGGGCATCAGCCCCAGCATTTT CASSLGVPGHQPQHF
many TRBJ2-7 - TRBV6-5 TGTGCCAGCAGTTCCTCCTTGGGGGCGGGGGAGCAGTACTTC CASSSSLGAGEQYF
few TRBJ1-1 - TRBV24-1 TGTGCCACCAGTGCCAGGACCCGGCCAGGCACTGAAGCTTTCTTT CATSARTRPGTEAFF
few TRBJ2-3 TRBD2 TRBV27 TGTGCCAGCAGTCTAGCGGGACTAGCGGGGGATGGAGATACGCAGTATTTT CASSLAGLAGDGDTQYF
many TRBJ1-5 - TRBV12-3/TRBV12-4 TGTGCCAGCAGTTTAACCTTAAATCAGCCCCAGCATTTT CASSLTLNQPQHF
- TRBJ2-1 TRBD2 TRBV7-9 TGTGCCAGCAGCCCCCTGGGAGCGGGGGGTGTAAATGAGCAGTTCTTC CASSPLGAGGVNEQFF
few TRBJ1-2 - TRBV5-1 TGCGCCAGCGGACTAAGGGGTAACTATGGCTACACCTTC CASGLRGNYGYTF
many TRBJ1-2 - TRBV6-4 TGTGCCAGCAGTGTCTCAACGGACGGCTATGGCTACACCTTC CASSVSTDGYGYTF
few TRBJ1-2 - TRBV3-1 TGTGCCGCCGGGGAGCCGGCAAATCTGCGGGGCTACACCTTC CAAGEPANLRGYTF
many TRBJ1-2 - TRBV3-1 TGTGCCAGCAGCCAAGTTAGTGGCTACACCTTC CASSQVSGYTF
- TRBJ1-6 - TRBV7-2 TGTGCCAGCAGCTTGTATTCTAATTCACCCCTCCACTTT CASSLYSNSPLHF
few TRBJ2-3 - TRBV5-1 TGCGCCAGCAGCCCCGTACCCCTCACAGATACGCAGTATTTT CASSPVPLTDTQYF
few TRBJ1-1 - TRBV6-1 TGTGCCAGCAGTGAGAAATTTGGAGTAACTGAAGCTTTCTTT CASSEKFGVTEAFF
- TRBJ1-1 - TRBV7-9 TGTGCCAGCAGCTTACCTTTGGTCCTGGGTGGATCGAACACTGAAGCTTTCTTT CASSLPLVLGGSNTEAFF
- TRBJ1-3 - TRBV2 TGTGCCAGCAGACTGGACAGCCAGAGCTCTGGAAACACCATATATTTT CASRLDSQSSGNTIYF
- TRBJ1-1 - TRBV11-2 TGTGCCAGCACCCTAACCCTCGGCCGCACTGAAGCTTTCTTT CASTLTLGRTEAFF
- TRBJ2-7 - TRBV2 TGTGCCAGCTCGAGGTTGCAGGTTAACTACGAGCAGTACTTC CASSRLQVNYEQYF
few TRBJ2-1 - TRBV5-1 TGCGCCAGCAGCTTGGAGGGCCAGCAGTTCTTC CASSLEGQQFF
- TRBJ2-3 - TRBV29-1 TGCAGCGTTGTACTGAGTAGCACAGATACGCAGTATTTC CSVVLSSTDTQYF
- TRBJ1-3 - TRBV3-1 TGTGCCAGCAGCCCCGGGCGCACCATATATTTT CASSPGRTIYF
- TRBJ2-7 TRBD1 TRBV5-4 TGTGCCAGCAGAGGACAGGGGGTTGGATACGAGCAGTACTTC CASRGQGVGYEQYF
- TRBJ2-5 TRBD1 TRBV20-1 TGCAGCCCCGGGACAGGGGCCCGGGAGACCCAGTACTTC CSPGTGARETQYF
- TRBJ2-5 - TRBV5-1 TGCGCCAGCAGCGTAGGGATAGGGGGAGTAGAAGAGACCCAGTACTTC CASSVGIGGVEETQYF
- TRBJ2-7 TRBD1 TRBV6-5 TGTGCCAGCAGCCCTACCAGGGGGATCGACGAGCAGTACTTC CASSPTRGIDEQYF
- TRBJ2-3 TRBD1 TRBV6-4 TGTGCCAGCTCAGACAGGGGGCATCGCACAGATACGCAGTATTTT CASSDRGHRTDTQYF
- TRBJ1-5 - TRBV7-2 TGTGCCAGCAGCTTAATCTCGAGCAACAATCAGCCCCAGCATTTT CASSLISSNNQPQHF
- TRBJ1-5 - TRBV12-3/TRBV12-4 TGTGCCAGCAGTATTGATAAGGAGGCTGGATTACAGCCCCAGCATTTT CASSIDKEAGLQPQHF
- TRBJ1-1 - TRBV12-3/TRBV12-4 TGTGCCAGCAGCCCGGGACATATTACTGAAGCTTTCTTT CASSPGHITEAFF
- TRBJ1-5 - TRBV20-1 TGCAGTGCTAGAAAGGGGAGCAGCAATCAGCCCCAGCATTTT CSARKGSSNQPQHF
few TRBJ2-7 - TRBV20-1 TGCAGTGCTAGAGATCACGGACAGATTGGCTCCTACGAGCAGTACTTC CSARDHGQIGSYEQYF
many TRBJ2-7 TRBD2 TRBV4-2 TGTGCCAGCAGCCTTAGCGGGAGCGGGGAGCAGTACTTC CASSLSGSGEQYF